These 23 T cell receptor beta chains were all obtained from the same sample, sequenced in a study of T cell responses to AZD1222 COVID-19 vaccine. The data were produced by immunoSEQ multiplex PCR, yet TCRdb's version contains in-frame clones alone and is incomplete. This sample has about 62,000 clones, with around 90% found just once. Sequenced material: peripheral blood, taken on day 0 of AZD1222 vaccination. The receptors derive from an adult in good health.

This chain uses TRBV7-9 with TRBJ1-1; a weak D match, TRBD1 (5 bases). The V and J ends lost 4 bases and 6 bases respectively, with 24 bases between them. The CDR3 sequence is 17 residues long. The germline V gene encodes CDR1 SEHNR and CDR2 FQNEAQ (reference sequence). The CDR3 DNA sequence: TGTGCCAGCAGCTCAACGAGGGGTTCGGCTCAAAAGGCTGAAGCTTTCTTT. Amino acid sequence: CASSSTRGSAQKAEAFF.

This clone was recorded once. The V gene is TRBV19, the J gene TRBJ1-2; 9 bases fit TRBD1. This CDR3 has 14 residues. Germline CDR1 reads LNHDA; CDR2 reads SQIVND (reference sequence). V lost 3 bases to trimming and J lost 4 bases; unmatched junction nucleotides: 3. Written as DNA, the CDR3 is TGTGCCAGTAGTATGGGACAGGGTTCCTATGGCTACACCTTC. It codes for CASSMGQGSYGYTF.

The J gene is TRBJ2-3, the V gene TRBV7-6, with D perhaps assigned TRBD1 or TRBD2 (5 bases each). The V gene's germline CDR1 is SGHVS and CDR2 FNYEAQ. This CDR3 has 17 residues. V shed 0 bases and J shed 4 bases, with 17 bases lying between them. CDR3 region: CASSLAPMSGAADTQYF. CDR3 DNA: TGTGCCAGCAGCTTAGCGCCTATGTCCGGGGCCGCAGATACGCAGTATTTT.

This chain connects TRBV7-9 to TRBJ1-5, with a tentative D call TRBD1 (5 bases). Deletions cut 7 bases from V and 11 bases from J, with 15 bases between. Germline V gene lookup returns CDR1 SEHNR and CDR2 FQNEAQ (reference sequence). The length of the CDR3 is 12 residues. CDR3 region: CASTLGQGTQHF. The DNA for the CDR3 is TGTGCCAGCACCCTGGGTCAGGGAACCCAGCATTTT.

This sequence joins TRBV4-2 and TRBJ2-2; TRBD2 might be the D (6 bases). Trimming pared 4 bases from V and 3 bases from J, leaving 6 bases between. The CDR3 length is 13 residues. The germline V gene has CDR1 LGHNA and CDR2 YNFKEQ. The CDR3 region is CASSRGDTGELFF. The DNA of the CDR3 is TGTGCCAGCAGCCGGGGGGACACCGGGGAGCTGTTTTTT.

V usage is TRBV6-6 and J usage is TRBJ1-2; D unresolved. Germline V gives CDR1 MNHNY, CDR2 SVGAGI (reference sequence). V was trimmed by 5 bases and J by 7 bases, leaving 5 bases between them. The CDR3 sequence is 10 residues long. The chain's CDR3 is CASSNRGYTF. CDR3 bases: TGTGCCAGCAGTAATCGTGGCTACACCTTC.

This chain connects TRBV29-1 to TRBJ1-2; D gene unclear. Trimming removed 2 bases at V and 6 bases at J, with 13 bases between. CDR3 length equals 13 residues. Germline V gene lookup returns CDR1 SQVTM and CDR2 ANQGSEA. The CDR3 loop reads CSVETPPKDGYTF. The CDR3 region has the DNA TGCAGCGTTGAAACACCGCCGAAGGATGGCTACACCTTC.

The rearrangement uses TRBV10-1 and TRBJ2-5, with 8 nucleotides matching TRBD2. Germline CDR1 WNHNN, CDR2 SYGVQD (reference sequence). Unmatched junction bases numbered 7, after V lost 5 bases and J lost 2 bases. This CDR3 contains 15 residues. The CDR3: CASSPGTRNQETQYF. As DNA, the CDR3 is TGCGCCAGCAGTCCCGGGACTAGGAATCAAGAGACCCAGTACTTC.

This sequence joins TRBV7-9 and TRBJ2-1; 9 nucleotides align to TRBD2. Germline CDR1 is SEHNR and CDR2 is FQNEAQ (reference sequence). The CDR3 is made up of 15 amino acids. The V gene end was trimmed by 3 bases and the J gene end by 8 bases; junction bases not matched to a gene: 8. CDR3 DNA sequence: TGTGCCAGCAGCTTGCGGGGGGGCCAGGTCCATGAGCAGTTCTTC. Translation: CASSLRGGQVHEQFF.

The chain has TRBV6-5 and TRBJ2-5; D may be TRBD1 (5 bases). The length of the CDR3 is 15 residues. Germline CDR1 reads MNHEY; CDR2 reads SVGAGI. Trimming took 6 bases from V and 5 from J, leaving 19 bases between them. The CDR3 sequence: CASRDIRASRETQYF. The CDR3 DNA reads TGTGCCAGCAGGGATATCAGGGCCTCCAGGGAGACCCAGTACTTC.

The chain links TRBV18 to TRBJ2-2; 8 bases agree with TRBD1. CDR3 size: 15 residues. Germline CDR1 KGHSH, CDR2 LQKENI. With V trimmed by 8 bases and J by 1 base, 6 bases remained unmatched. CDR3 amino acids: CASVTGTGNTGELFF. The DNA of the CDR3 is TGTGCCAGCGTAACCGGGACAGGGAACACCGGGGAGCTGTTTTTT.

The chain recombines TRBV10-3 with TRBJ1-2; unclear D gene. Trimming left V 6 bases short and J 0 bases short, with 14 bases between. Germline CDR1 reads ENHRY; CDR2 reads SYGVKD. The length of the CDR3 is 15 residues. The CDR3 DNA is TGTGCCATCAGCGCCCTTCGGGAGCCTAACTATGGCTACACCTTC. Translation gives CAISALREPNYGYTF.

The V and J genes are TRBV20-1 and TRBJ1-2; 7 positions match TRBD1. This CDR3 is built from 11 residues. From germline, CDR1 is DFQATT and CDR2 SNEGSKA (reference sequence). DNA of the CDR3: TGCAAGGGACAGTATAACTATGGCTACACCTTC. As protein: CKGQYNYGYTF.

This chain uses TRBV6-5 with TRBJ1-5; 12 positions match TRBD1. J lost 6 bases, V lost 5 bases, and 5 bases had no gene match. The V gene's germline CDR1 is MNHEY and CDR2 SVGAGI. This CDR3 is 15 amino acids long. In DNA form, the CDR3 reads TGTGCCAGCAGTCGGGACAGGGGGCTGATTCAGCCCCAGCATTTT. Translated: CASSRDRGLIQPQHF.

With respect to this clone: At one end the junction does not follow the germline gene, possibly because of a read error. The chain carries TRBV19 and TRBJ2-5, with 12 bases matching TRBD2. The length of the CDR3 is 15 residues. CDR1 is LNHDA, CDR2 SQIVND, per germline (reference sequence). CDR3 DNA sequence: TGTGCCAGTAGTAGGACTAGCGGGGACCAAGGGACCCAGTACTTC. Amino acids: CASSRTSGDQGTQYF.

J is TRBJ2-6 and V is TRBV3-1 (or the pseudogene TRBV3-2), with 9 positions matching TRBD2. Germline-derived CDR1 and CDR2 are LGHDT and YNNKEL (reference sequence). There are 17 residues in the CDR3. Losses at the gene ends were 4 bases for V and 4 bases for J; bases not matched to a gene: 8. DNA for the CDR3: TGTGCCAGCAGCCCGCAGGGACTAGCTTCCGGGGCCAACGTCCTGACTTTC. It codes for CASSPQGLASGANVLTF.

The V gene is TRBV20-1, the J gene TRBJ2-7; 10 nucleotides line up with TRBD1. The junction had 8 bases not matched to a gene; V was cut back by 3 bases and J by 3 bases. Per the germline V gene, CDR1 is DFQATT and CDR2 is SNEGSKA (reference sequence). The CDR3 sequence is 15 residues long. As DNA, the CDR3 is TGCAGTGCTAGTCCCGGGACAGGGGCACGCTACGAGCAGTACTTC. Residues: CSASPGTGARYEQYF.

This chain uses TRBV6-5 with TRBJ1-1, with 7 bases lining up with TRBD1. In germline, CDR1 is MNHEY, CDR2 SVGAGI. Unmatched junction bases numbered 4, after V lost 0 bases and J lost 0 bases. The CDR3 consists of 16 residues. The CDR3 loop reads CASSYSKGALNTEAFF. The DNA of the CDR3 is TGTGCCAGCAGTTACTCGAAGGGGGCCCTGAACACTGAAGCTTTCTTT.

This chain connects TRBV3-1 (or the pseudogene TRBV3-2) to TRBJ2-5, with a weak D call TRBD2 (7 bases). The V gene's germline CDR1 is LGHDT and CDR2 YNNKEL (reference sequence). The CDR3 sequence is 14 residues long. V shed 2 bases and J shed 4 bases, with 11 bases lying between them. In DNA, the CDR3 is TGTGCCAGCAGCCAACGGGGGGCTTCAGAGACCCAGTACTTC. Protein: CASSQRGASETQYF.

This rearrangement joins TRBV10-3 to TRBJ1-5; a weak D match, TRBD1 (5 bases). This CDR3 spans 14 amino acids. From germline, CDR1 is ENHRY and CDR2 SYGVKD. V lost 6 bases, J lost 0 bases, and 9 bases lay in between. In nucleotides, the CDR3 is TGTGCCATCAGACCCGACAGTAGCAATCAGCCCCAGCATTTT. It translates to CAIRPDSSNQPQHF.

This clone was found a few times. V is TRBV5-4 and J is TRBJ1-3; weak D call: TRBD1 (5 bases). The germline CDR1 and CDR2 sequences are SGHNT and YYREEE (reference sequence). V lost 3 bases and J lost 0, with 10 bases in between. This CDR3 spans 15 amino acids. The CDR3 sequence: CASSSLGVSGNTIYF. Here the CDR3 DNA reads TGTGCCAGCAGCTCCTTGGGGGTCTCTGGAAACACCATATATTTT.

The chain has TRBV27 and TRBJ1-5; 7 nucleotides align to TRBD1. This CDR3 is 15 amino acids long. Looked up from germline, CDR1 is MNHEY and CDR2 is SMNVEV (reference sequence). Trimming cost V 10 bases and J 0 bases; bases outside gene matches: 9. The CDR3 nucleotides are TGTGCCACCCGGGACAGCTTAGCTAGCAATCAGCCCCAGCATTTT. Protein product: CATRDSLASNQPQHF.

The V and J genes are TRBV19 and TRBJ2-5; D ambiguous. V lost 3 bases and J 7 bases, leaving 21 bases between the germline ends. The V gene's germline CDR1 is LNHDA and CDR2 SQIVND (reference sequence). This CDR3 region has 16 residues. The CDR3 loop reads CASSIGRVKSTSTQYF. The CDR3 nucleotides are TGTGCCAGTAGTATCGGGCGAGTGAAAAGTACATCGACCCAGTACTTC.